This passage covers 25 T cell receptor beta chains from one sample sequenced in a study of blood T cell repertoires in COVID-19. The method was immunoSEQ multiplex PCR; TCRdb's version includes in-frame clones alone and lacks a portion of them. Here the sample spans around 230,000 clones, 83% being singletons. The sequenced sample consisted of peripheral blood. These receptors were obtained from a woman in her 70s with active or convalescent COVID-19.

The V and J genes are TRBV25-1 and TRBJ2-1; 7 bases agree with TRBD1. Germline lookup yields CDR1 MGHDK and CDR2 SYGVNS. The CDR3 has 13 amino acids. The trim removed 6 bases at V and 3 bases at J, leaving 2 bases unmatched. The CDR3 DNA reads as TGTGCCAGCAGCGGGACAGTCTACAATGAGCAGTTCTTC. Translated: CASSGTVYNEQFF.

This chain links TRBV29-1 with TRBJ2-2; D is uncertain. V lost 6 bases and J 6 bases, leaving 11 bases between the germline ends. CDR1 and CDR2 (germline): SQVTM, ANQGSEA. The CDR3 has 12 residues. CDR3: CSVKMTPGELFF. Here the CDR3 DNA reads TGCAGCGTCAAGATGACACCCGGGGAGCTGTTTTTT.

This chain uses TRBV2 with TRBJ2-5; 8 bases are shared with TRBD1. Germline loops: CDR1 SNHLY, CDR2 FYNNEI. After removal of 6 bases from V and 1 base from J, the junction contained 4 bases not matched to a gene. This CDR3 comprises 14 residues. The CDR3 DNA follows: TGTGCCAGCAGGGGACAGGACTTCCAAGAGACCCAGTACTTC. Protein sequence: CASRGQDFQETQYF.

The rearrangement links TRBV27 to TRBJ1-2, with unresolved D. Germline loops: CDR1 MNHEY, CDR2 SMNVEV (reference sequence). This CDR3 has 14 residues. Trimming removed 6 bases from V and 3 bases from J, with 14 bases in between. The CDR3 DNA reads as TGTGCCAGCAGAAGGCAGGATCTTGACTATGGCTACACCTTC. Its protein product is CASRRQDLDYGYTF.

The chain carries TRBV18 and TRBJ1-1; D is unresolved. CDR1 is KGHSH, CDR2 LQKENI, per germline. The ends were cut back, 0 bases at V and 8 bases at J, with 13 bases in the middle. The CDR3 covers 14 residues. This CDR3 is CASSPPQLPGEAFF. CDR3 nucleotides: TGTGCCAGCTCACCACCCCAGCTGCCCGGGGAAGCTTTCTTT.

The chain links TRBV10-3 to TRBJ2-1; TRBD2 matches 11 bases. CDR1 and CDR2 (germline): ENHRY, SYGVKD. The junction had 2 bases not matched to a gene; V was cut back by 9 bases and J by 4 bases. This CDR3 is built from 13 residues. CDR3 in amino acids: CAMTSGVYNEQFF. CDR3 DNA sequence: TGTGCCATGACTAGCGGGGTTTACAATGAGCAGTTCTTC.

The chain joins TRBV5-6 to TRBJ2-1; TRBD2 might be the D (5 bases). The germline V gene has CDR1 SGHDT and CDR2 YYEEEE. CDR3 size: 15 residues. Trimming took 7 bases from V and 0 from J, leaving 14 bases between them. The CDR3 DNA sequence: TGTGCCAGCTCCAGCCTAGGGAGCTCCTACAATGAGCAGTTCTTC. This encodes CASSSLGSSYNEQFF.

The V and J genes are TRBV12-3 or TRBV12-4 and TRBJ1-1; weak D call: TRBD1 (6 bases). The V gene lost 5 bases and the J gene lost 4 bases, with 11 bases spanning the gap. There are 13 residues in the CDR3. For the CDR3, the DNA is TGTGCCAGCAGTCAGGGGTGGTCCACTGAAGCTTTCTTT. Its protein is CASSQGWSTEAFF.

This chain links TRBV19 with TRBJ1-2; D may be TRBD1 (5 bases). The V gene's germline CDR1 is LNHDA and CDR2 SQIVND (reference sequence). Between the trimmed V and J ends, which lost 8 bases and 7 bases, there was a span of 20 bases. The CDR3 runs 14 residues. DNA of the CDR3: TGTGCCAGTGGAACGGCCCGGGCAGGGTTTGGCTACACCTTC. Protein product: CASGTARAGFGYTF.

The V call is TRBV3-1 (or the pseudogene TRBV3-2), the J call TRBJ1-1; D ambiguous. This CDR3 comprises 13 residues. Trimming removed 2 bases at V and 3 bases at J, with 7 bases between. The germline V gene has CDR1 LGHDT and CDR2 YNNKEL (reference sequence). CDR3 sequence: CASSQTDYTEAFF. The CDR3 DNA follows: TGTGCCAGCAGCCAAACAGATTACACTGAAGCTTTCTTT.

This clone was detected only once. This chain joins TRBV28 and TRBJ1-2; D may be TRBD1 (5 bases). This CDR3 comprises 13 residues. Germline CDR1 reads MDHEN; CDR2 reads SYDVKM. V gave up 7 bases and J gave up 6 bases, with 15 bases separating them. This CDR3 is CASTVRATNGYTF. In DNA, the CDR3 is TGTGCCAGCACCGTCAGGGCCACCAATGGCTACACCTTC.

This sequence joins TRBV2 and TRBJ2-7; 9 bases match TRBD1. The CDR3 runs to 15 residues. Germline V gene lookup returns CDR1 SNHLY and CDR2 FYNNEI. Unmatched junction bases numbered 9, after V lost 5 bases and J lost 4 bases. The chain's CDR3 is CASSWTGAALYEQYF. CDR3 in DNA: TGTGCCAGCAGTTGGACAGGGGCCGCTCTGTACGAGCAGTACTTC.

This clone was detected a few times. J is TRBJ2-1 and V is TRBV5-1; 7 bases map to TRBD1. V lost 7 bases, J lost 7 bases, and 8 bases stayed unmatched. The CDR3 has 13 amino acids. Germline CDR1 SGHRS, CDR2 YFSETQ. CDR3 loop: CASEEGASNEQFF. For the CDR3, the DNA is TGCGCCAGCGAAGAGGGGGCGTCTAATGAGCAGTTCTTC. Full variable domain (remainder filled in from reference TRBV5-1 and TRBJ2-1): KAGVTQTPRYLIKTRGQQVTLSCSPISGHRSVSWYQQTPGQGLQFLFEYFSETQRNKGNFPGRFSGRQFSNSRSEMNVSTLELGDSALYLCASEEGASNEQFFGPGTRLTVL.

The chain is built from TRBV6-5 and TRBJ2-7; 8 bases map to TRBD2. Germline CDR1 and CDR2: MNHEY and SVGAGI. The CDR3 contains 14 residues. V shed 6 bases and J 4 bases; nucleotides not matched to a gene: 8. CDR3 amino acids: CASRSGGSLYEQYF. CDR3 DNA: TGTGCCAGCAGAAGCGGGGGCTCACTATACGAGCAGTACTTC.

The genes are TRBV6-5 and TRBJ2-7, with 8 bases aligning to TRBD1. The V and J ends lost 0 bases and 5 bases, in that order; junction bases with no gene match: 9. The CDR3 is made up of 16 amino acids. Germline V gene lookup returns CDR1 MNHEY and CDR2 SVGAGI. CDR3 DNA: TGTGCCAGCAGTTACTCCGGACAGGGCTGGATTAACGAGCAGTACTTC. It yields the protein CASSYSGQGWINEQYF.

This chain links TRBV19 with TRBJ2-5; TRBD2 matches 15 bases. The V segment lost 1 base and the J segment 2 bases; nucleotides outside the gene matches: 8. Germline V CDR1 and CDR2: LNHDA, SQIVND (reference sequence). The CDR3 runs to 19 residues. CDR3 coding DNA: TGTGCCAGTAGTATAGTTGCCCCGGGACTAGCGGGGGGACAAGAGACCCAGTACTTC. Protein product: CASSIVAPGLAGGQETQYF.

The CDR3: CASLTAGVNTGELFF. In DNA form, the CDR3 reads TGTGCCAGCCTAACCGCGGGCGTAAACACCGGGGAGCTGTTTTTT. This sequence joins TRBV2 and TRBJ2-2; possible D gene TRBD2, 5 bases. V was trimmed by 8 bases and J by 2 bases, leaving 15 bases between them. The germline CDR1 and CDR2 sequences are SNHLY and FYNNEI. The CDR3 spans 15 residues.

CDR3 in DNA: TGTGCCAGCGGACAGGGTAATGGGAACACCATATATTTT. This gives the protein CASGQGNGNTIYF. The chain joins TRBV2 to TRBJ1-3, with TRBD1 matching 8 bases. V lost 8 bases and J lost 7; bases outside the gene matches: 7. Germline CDR1 reads SNHLY; CDR2 reads FYNNEI. CDR3 length: 13 residues.

The rearrangement joins TRBV7-9 to TRBJ1-6, with TRBD1 matching over 8 bases. Germline loops: CDR1 SEHNR, CDR2 FQNEAQ (reference sequence). V shed 5 bases, J shed 17 bases, and the junction held 14 bases outside the gene matches. CDR3 length: 14 amino acids. Here the CDR3 DNA reads TGTGCCAGCAGCCCCGGGACAGGTGGGGCGATCTTCCACTTT. It codes for CASSPGTGGAIFHF.

This clone was detected only once. The rearrangement uses TRBV4-1 and TRBJ1-1, with D possibly matching TRBD1 (5 bases). The germline CDR1 and CDR2 sequences are MGHRA and YSYEKL. V was cut by 0 bases and J by 5 bases, with 10 bases left in between. This CDR3 contains 14 residues. This CDR3 is CASSQDLGRTEAFF. In DNA, the CDR3 is TGCGCCAGCAGCCAAGACTTGGGGCGAACTGAAGCTTTCTTT.

The V gene is TRBV3-1 (or the pseudogene TRBV3-2), the J gene TRBJ2-4; no definite D call. Between the trimmed V and J ends, which lost 1 base and 0 bases, there was a span of 7 bases. The CDR3 length is 15 residues. CDR1 is LGHDT and CDR2 is YNNKEL in the germline V gene (reference sequence). CDR3 protein: CASSQASLAKNIQYF. For the CDR3, the DNA is TGTGCCAGCAGCCAAGCTTCCTTAGCCAAAAACATTCAGTACTTC.

This clone was counted only a few times. V usage is TRBV24-1 and J usage is TRBJ1-2; possibly TRBD1 for D (5 bases). The V and J ends lost 4 bases and 4 bases respectively, with 6 bases between them. From germline, CDR1 is KGHDR and CDR2 SFDVKD. The CDR3 covers 12 residues. The CDR3 DNA follows: TGTGCCACCAGTGACAGGGTCTATGGCTACACCTTC. Translation gives CATSDRVYGYTF.

This clone was found once. This chain links TRBV5-5 with TRBJ1-2; D remains ambiguous. CDR3 length: 16 amino acids. Looked up from germline, CDR1 is SGHKS and CDR2 is YYEKEE (reference sequence). V was shortened by 2 bases and J by 7 bases, with 21 bases between the two germline ends. The CDR3, as DNA: TGTGCCAGCAGCTTCAATCGGGGAGCCGAGTATAGTGGCTACACCTTC. Its protein product is CASSFNRGAEYSGYTF.

The rearrangement joins TRBV19 to TRBJ2-7, with no clear D. CDR1 is LNHDA, CDR2 SQIVND, per germline (reference sequence). The CDR3 totals 11 residues. V lost 4 bases to trimming and J lost 3 bases, with 4 bases between them. The CDR3 DNA sequence: TGTGCCAGTAGTACTTACTACGAGCAGTACTTC. It is translated as CASSTYYEQYF.

V usage is TRBV6-2 or TRBV6-3 and J usage is TRBJ2-2, with TRBD2 as a possible D gene (6 bases). The CDR3 has 15 amino acids. Germline loops: CDR1 MNHEY, CDR2 SVGEGT. Trimming removed 6 bases at V and 5 bases at J, with 16 bases between. The CDR3 DNA sequence: TGTGCCAGCAGCGATGCGGGACCGAGGACCGGGGAGCTGTTTTTT. As protein: CASSDAGPRTGELFF.